This T cell receptor beta chain appears in the sequencing data of a study of STAT3 mutations in large granular lymphocyte leukemia. The study's findings and limits: In T-cell large granular lymphocyte leukemia, about half of patients showed multiple immunodominant subclonotypes. After therapy, about 35% of the 18 patients switched clonotypes, all new clones STAT3 wild type.

This clone is a singleton in its sample. Its antigen is not known. The CDR3 consists of 13 residues. V gave up 2 bases and J gave up 8 bases, with 12 bases separating them. The germline V gene encodes CDR1 SGHTA and CDR2 FQGNSA. Assay: immunoSEQ multiplex PCR; the TCRdb copy retains only in-frame clones and omits some. In the table there are about 42,000 clones, about three quarters of which are singletons. Sequenced sample: PBMCs. This sequence was found in a human donor with T large granular lymphocyte leukemia. Some clones in this sample may be carry-over from other donors' samples. The gene calls are TRBV7-2 and TRBJ1-2; no definite D call. In nucleotides, the CDR3 is TGTGCCAGCAGCTTAATAACTGCGGGGGGCTACACCTTC. Its translation is CASSLITAGGYTF.